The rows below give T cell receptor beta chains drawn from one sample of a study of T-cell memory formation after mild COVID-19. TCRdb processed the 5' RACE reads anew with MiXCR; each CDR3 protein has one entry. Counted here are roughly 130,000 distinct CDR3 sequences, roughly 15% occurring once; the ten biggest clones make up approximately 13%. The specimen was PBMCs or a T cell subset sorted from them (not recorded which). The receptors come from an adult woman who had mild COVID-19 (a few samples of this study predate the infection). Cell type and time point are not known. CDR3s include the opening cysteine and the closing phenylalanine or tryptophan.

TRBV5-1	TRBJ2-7	CASSPSFSGRNEQYF
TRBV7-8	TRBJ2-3	CASTPGPGTDTQYF
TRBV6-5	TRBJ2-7	CASSYGVTSLGQYF
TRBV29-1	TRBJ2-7	CSVLDRAPHEEQYF
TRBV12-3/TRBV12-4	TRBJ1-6	CASSSGQNSPLHF
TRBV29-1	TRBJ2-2	CSVLKENTGELFF
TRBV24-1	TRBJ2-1	CATSDWAGSDQFF
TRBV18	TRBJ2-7	CASSTESYEQYF
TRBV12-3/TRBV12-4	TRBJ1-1	CASSLGLEAFF
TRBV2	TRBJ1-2	CASRDGHADGYTF
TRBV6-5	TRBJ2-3	CASSYSRTGIRAADTQYF
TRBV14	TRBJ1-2	CASSQANSEGYTF
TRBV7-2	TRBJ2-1	CASSLPLYNEQFF
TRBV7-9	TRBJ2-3	CASSSIDILTSGVADTQYF
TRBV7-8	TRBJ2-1	CASSLSGSRQFF
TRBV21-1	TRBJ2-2	CASSGPGQGSTGSCFF
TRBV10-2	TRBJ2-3	CASSELPRLGTDTQYF
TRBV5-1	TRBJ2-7	CASGDSYEQYF
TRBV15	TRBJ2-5	CATSRGVSESETQYF
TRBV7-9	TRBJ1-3	CASSLEWLDRARSGNTIYF
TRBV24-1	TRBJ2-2	CATSGADSANTGELFF
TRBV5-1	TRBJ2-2	CASSLPTSGRKTGELFF
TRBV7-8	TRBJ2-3	CASSVTGLQYF
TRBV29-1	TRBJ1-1	CSVSGRTEAFF
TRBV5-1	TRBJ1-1	CASSPGGLTEAFF
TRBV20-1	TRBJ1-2	CSASYRVGDGYTF
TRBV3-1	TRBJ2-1	CASSQGPSGRLGEQFF
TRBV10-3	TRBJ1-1	CAISDPGQGLEAFF
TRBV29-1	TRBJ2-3	CSVERGGRATTSTDTQYF
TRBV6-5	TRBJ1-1	CASRSQGFTEAFF
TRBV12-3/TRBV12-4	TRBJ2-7	CASSSGPISSYEQYF
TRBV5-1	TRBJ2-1	CASSPTRGNEQFF
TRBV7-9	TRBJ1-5	CAISSLNQPQHF
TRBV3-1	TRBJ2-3	CASSQEGGGLTDTQYF
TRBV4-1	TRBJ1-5	CASSQGTGENQPQHF
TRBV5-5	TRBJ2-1	CASSLVPGTGIYNEQFF
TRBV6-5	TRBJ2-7	CASRPQGGYEQYF
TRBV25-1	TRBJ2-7	CASSEYGSYEQYF
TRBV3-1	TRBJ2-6	CASSDRAGANVLTF
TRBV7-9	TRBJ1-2	CASSPEVGRHGYTF
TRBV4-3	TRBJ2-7	CASSQVGTDRGEQYF
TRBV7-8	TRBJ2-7	CASSIGGAFFTYEQYF
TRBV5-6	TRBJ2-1	CASSHPYNEQFF
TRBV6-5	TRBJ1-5	CASSEQVRRPQHF
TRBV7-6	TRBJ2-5	CASSLILAGRETQYF
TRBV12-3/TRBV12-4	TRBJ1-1	CASRGDTRNTEAFF
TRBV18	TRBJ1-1	CASSPPGQSPEAFF
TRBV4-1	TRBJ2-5	CASSQSSRETQYF
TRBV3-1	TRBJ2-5	CASSQGTSGGVETQYF
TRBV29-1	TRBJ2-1	CSVDGLAGSNEQFF
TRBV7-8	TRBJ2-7	CASSLLLVAGGPQSSYEQYF
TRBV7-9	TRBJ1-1	CASSDYRNTEAFF
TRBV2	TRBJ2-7	CASSDWGGITYEQYF
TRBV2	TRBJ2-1	CASSEGPGLAEISEQFF